Presented here are 25 T cell receptor beta chains from one specimen sequenced in a study of cytomegalovirus exposure and HLA in healthy donors (TCRdb year 2017). Libraries came from the immunoSEQ multiplex PCR assay. The multiplex PCR relied on a mix of 60 forward primers for TCR Vbeta segments and 13 reverse primers for TCR Jbeta segments. Not all clones reach the TCRdb copy of this immuneACCESS table, which keeps in-frame sequences only. Checked studies attribute under half of the gap to unresolved V genes and leave the rest unexplained. Counted in this sample were tens of thousands of clones; around 70% of them appeared once. About an eighth of the sample belongs to the ten largest clones. Sequenced input: PBMCs. All receptors come from a human donor in good health.

This CDR3 reads CASRLGYDNEQFF. The CDR3 region has the DNA TGCGCCAGCCGACTTGGGTACGACAATGAGCAGTTCTTC. The rearrangement joins TRBV5-1 to TRBJ2-1; no definite D call. CDR1 SGHRS and CDR2 YFSETQ come from the germline V gene. The CDR3 is made up of 13 amino acids. V lost 7 bases, J lost 5 bases, and 13 bases lay in between.

This clone turned up a few times. The rearrangement uses TRBV6-6 and TRBJ2-1, with 11 bases identical to TRBD2. CDR1 is MNHNY and CDR2 is SVGAGI in the germline V gene (reference sequence). This CDR3 is built from 15 residues. V shed 5 bases, J shed 2 bases, and the junction held 2 bases outside the gene matches. The CDR3 DNA reads TGTGCCAGCAGTAAGGGACTAGCGGCCTACAATGAGCAGTTCTTC. Translation: CASSKGLAAYNEQFF.

The chain joins TRBV2 to TRBJ2-7; D not resolved. The V end was cut by 4 bases, the J end by 5 bases, with 18 bases between. Germline V gives CDR1 SNHLY, CDR2 FYNNEI. This CDR3 spans 15 amino acids. The CDR3 protein is CASSAARSLVDEQYF. DNA of the CDR3: TGTGCCAGCAGTGCCGCGAGATCCTTAGTAGACGAGCAGTACTTC.

CDR3 in amino acids: CASSERPGQGRDGELFF. The CDR3, as DNA: TGTGCCAGCAGTGAGAGACCGGGACAGGGTCGGGACGGGGAGCTGTTTTTT. This chain links TRBV25-1 with TRBJ2-2; the match to TRBD1 covers 9 bases. Germline CDR1 reads MGHDK; CDR2 reads SYGVNS. This CDR3 is 17 amino acids long. V shed 3 bases, J shed 7 bases, and the junction held 12 bases outside the gene matches.

This chain links TRBV5-4 with TRBJ1-2; D call uncertain. The germline gives CDR1 SGHNT, CDR2 YYREEE (reference sequence). Trimming removed 1 base at V and 4 bases at J, with 11 bases between. This CDR3 region has 14 residues. As DNA, the CDR3 is TGTGCCAGCAGCTTGTATAGCAGCGGCTATGGCTACACCTTC. Translated: CASSLYSSGYGYTF.

This chain links TRBV7-8 with TRBJ2-1; TRBD2 aligns across 10 bases. Germline V CDR1 and CDR2: SGHVS, FQNEAQ. Germline trimming cut 6 bases from V and 7 bases from J; bases unmatched to any gene: 9. CDR3 length: 15 amino acids. The CDR3 here is CASSLSGRMRNEQFF. The CDR3 DNA sequence: TGTGCCAGCAGTCTTAGCGGGAGGATGCGGAATGAGCAGTTCTTC. Variable domain in full (rest from reference TRBV7-8 and TRBJ2-1): GAGVSQSPRYKVAKRGQDVALRCDPISGHVSLFWYQQALGQGPEFLTYFQNEAQLDKSGLPSDRFFAERPEGSVSTLKIQRTQQEDSAVYLCASSLSGRMRNEQFFGPGTRLTVL.

The V gene is TRBV15, the J gene TRBJ2-1; 12 bases are shared with TRBD2. Trimming at V came to 0 bases and at J to 6 bases, leaving 6 bases not matched to a gene. CDR3 size: 17 residues. Looked up from germline, CDR1 is LNHNV and CDR2 is YYDKDF (reference sequence). CDR3 loop: CATSRELAGGPVNEQFF. The CDR3 DNA sequence: TGTGCCACCAGCAGAGAGCTAGCGGGAGGGCCGGTCAATGAGCAGTTCTTC.

The V call is TRBV5-1, the J call TRBJ1-1; 8 nucleotides align to TRBD1. The CDR3 spans 14 residues. Per germline, CDR1 SGHRS and CDR2 YFSETQ. V dropped 3 bases and J dropped 0; count of bases not matched to a gene: 1. DNA of the CDR3: TGCGCCAGCAGCTGGACAGGGTTGAACACTGAAGCTTTCTTT. Its protein is CASSWTGLNTEAFF.

This sequence joins TRBV6-5 and TRBJ2-2; TRBD1 matches 7 bases. From germline, CDR1 is MNHEY and CDR2 SVGAGI. There are 14 residues in the CDR3. V was clipped by 7 bases and J by 0 bases; unmatched bases: 2. In DNA form, the CDR3 reads TGTGCCAGCAAGGGACAGCCGAACACCGGGGAGCTGTTTTTT. As protein: CASKGQPNTGELFF.

The chain carries TRBV9 and TRBJ2-3, with D possibly TRBD2 on 6 matching bases. Trimming left V 0 bases short and J 1 base short, with 9 bases between. The CDR3 runs 15 residues. Germline lookup yields CDR1 SGDLS and CDR2 YYNGEE. CDR3 amino acids: CASSVVGGRTDTQYF. CDR3 DNA sequence: TGTGCCAGCAGCGTAGTGGGGGGACGCACAGATACGCAGTATTTT.

The chain is built from TRBV14 and TRBJ2-3; D might be TRBD2 (5 bases). The CDR3 is made up of 13 amino acids. V gave up 1 base and J gave up 4 bases, with 6 bases separating them. Per the germline V gene, CDR1 is SGHDN and CDR2 is FVKESK. CDR3 residues: CASSQGSADTQYF. The DNA of the CDR3 is TGTGCCAGCAGCCAAGGTAGCGCAGATACGCAGTATTTT.

V usage is TRBV7-6 and J usage is TRBJ2-7; weak D call: TRBD2 (6 bases). The CDR3 loop spans 14 amino acids. The ends were cut back, 0 bases at V and 4 bases at J, with 10 bases in the middle. Germline lookup yields CDR1 SGHVS and CDR2 FNYEAQ. CDR3 in amino acids: CASSLAGGGYEQYF. The CDR3 region has the DNA TGTGCCAGCAGCTTAGCGGGGGGTGGGTACGAGCAGTACTTC.

The CDR3 region has the DNA TGCGCCAGCAGCTTGGGAGGATCCGATGGCGAGCAGTACTTC. This encodes CASSLGGSDGEQYF. The chain uses TRBV5-1 and TRBJ2-7; D unresolved. V dropped 0 bases and J dropped 6 bases, with 13 bases sitting between them. The CDR3 runs 14 residues. Germline loops: CDR1 SGHRS, CDR2 YFSETQ.

This clone occurred a few times. The junction differs from germline at one of its ends, possibly a read error. The V and J genes are TRBV7-8 and TRBJ1-2; TRBD1 aligns across 9 bases. Germline V gene lookup returns CDR1 SGHVS and CDR2 FQNEAQ. This CDR3 is 12 amino acids long. The CDR3: CASRLGQGRVAF. The CDR3 DNA follows: TGTGCCAGCAGACTAGGACAGGGGCGGGTAGCCTTC.

The chain uses TRBV6-5 and TRBJ1-1, with TRBD1 matching 8 bases. V was clipped by 3 bases and J by 5 bases; unmatched bases: 8. Per the germline V gene, CDR1 is MNHEY and CDR2 is SVGAGI. The CDR3 sequence is 15 residues long. The CDR3 loop is CASSYARTGRTEAFF. The CDR3 nucleotides are TGTGCCAGCAGTTATGCCAGGACAGGGCGAACTGAAGCTTTCTTT.

The rearrangement joins TRBV5-6 to TRBJ1-4; D not resolved. From germline, CDR1 is SGHDT and CDR2 YYEEEE. The CDR3 length is 15 residues. V lost 2 bases and J lost 4, with 12 bases in between. This CDR3 reads CASSFFQVLNEKLFF. DNA of the CDR3: TGTGCCAGCAGCTTTTTCCAGGTCCTTAATGAAAAACTGTTTTTT.

This chain uses TRBV5-1 with TRBJ1-1; perhaps TRBD1 as D (5 bases). Germline CDR1 SGHRS, CDR2 YFSETQ. The germline V and J ends were trimmed by 2 bases and 1 base, with 18 bases remaining between them. The CDR3 runs 17 residues. The CDR3 DNA reads as TGCGCCAGCAGCTTAGGGCGGGCGGGGACTGGGAACACTGAAGCTTTCTTT. Residues: CASSLGRAGTGNTEAFF.

V is TRBV6-1 and J is TRBJ2-7; no clear D. The CDR3 covers 10 residues. Germline V gene data show CDR1 as MNHNS and CDR2 as SASEGT. V was trimmed by 8 bases and J by 2 bases, leaving 4 bases between them. DNA of the CDR3: TGTGCCAGCGGAGCCTACGAGCAGTACTTC. This codes for CASGAYEQYF.

V gene TRBV29-1 combines with J gene TRBJ2-1; possible D gene TRBD2, 5 bases. The CDR3 loop spans 15 amino acids. Looked up from germline, CDR1 is SQVTM and CDR2 is ANQGSEA. Trimming took off 3 bases at V and 0 bases at J, with 12 bases between the two ends. CDR3 DNA sequence: TGCAGCGTTGACAGGCGGGCCCCCTCCTACAATGAGCAGTTCTTC. This codes for CSVDRRAPSYNEQFF.

A few counts support this clone. V and J are TRBV30 and TRBJ1-6; 7 nucleotides align to TRBD1. CDR1 and CDR2 from the germline V gene are GTSNPN and SVGIG (reference sequence). The CDR3 is 15 residues long. J lost 7 bases, V lost 2 bases, and 8 bases had no gene match. CDR3: CAWSPTTGRNSPLHF. In DNA form, the CDR3 reads TGTGCCTGGAGTCCCACGACAGGGAGGAATTCACCCCTCCACTTT.

The rearrangement joins TRBV5-1 to TRBJ1-1; 8 nucleotides agree with TRBD1. Germline lookup yields CDR1 SGHRS and CDR2 YFSETQ. Germline trimming cut 4 bases from V and 3 bases from J; bases unmatched to any gene: 5. This CDR3 comprises 14 residues. CDR3 sequence: CASSVGQGDTEAFF. In nucleotides, the CDR3 is TGCGCCAGCAGCGTTGGACAGGGCGACACTGAAGCTTTCTTT.

This chain connects TRBV7-3 to TRBJ1-1, with 7 positions matching TRBD1. Looked up from germline, CDR1 is SGHTA and CDR2 is FQGTGA. The CDR3 loop spans 13 amino acids. The trim removed 4 bases at V and 4 bases at J, leaving 3 bases unmatched. In nucleotides, the CDR3 is TGTGCCAGCAGCTCGGACAGGACCACTGAAGCTTTCTTT. Translation gives CASSSDRTTEAFF.

J is TRBJ1-1 and V is TRBV19; D not resolved. CDR1 LNHDA and CDR2 SQIVND come from the germline V gene (reference sequence). The CDR3 runs to 12 residues. Trimming took off 5 bases at V and 7 bases at J, with 11 bases between the two ends. The CDR3 nucleotides are TGTGCCAGTAGTGCGTCCACTTATGAAGCTTTCTTT. Protein product: CASSASTYEAFF.

V is TRBV6-5 and J is TRBJ1-4; 10 nucleotides align to TRBD1. The germline V gene has CDR1 MNHEY and CDR2 SVGAGI. The CDR3 loop spans 15 amino acids. Trimming at V came to 1 base and at J to 8 bases, leaving 4 bases not matched to a gene. The CDR3 DNA reads as TGTGCCAGCAGTTACTACGGGACAGGGGAGGAAAAACTGTTTTTT. Residues: CASSYYGTGEEKLFF.

The V gene is TRBV7-2, the J gene TRBJ1-5, with 7 bases lining up with TRBD1. The V and J ends lost 5 bases and 2 bases, in that order; junction bases with no gene match: 3. Germline-derived CDR1 and CDR2 are SGHTA and FQGNSA. CDR3 size: 14 residues. As DNA, the CDR3 is TGTGCCAGCAGCCCAACAGGGGGCAATCAGCCCCAGCATTTT. Protein product: CASSPTGGNQPQHF.